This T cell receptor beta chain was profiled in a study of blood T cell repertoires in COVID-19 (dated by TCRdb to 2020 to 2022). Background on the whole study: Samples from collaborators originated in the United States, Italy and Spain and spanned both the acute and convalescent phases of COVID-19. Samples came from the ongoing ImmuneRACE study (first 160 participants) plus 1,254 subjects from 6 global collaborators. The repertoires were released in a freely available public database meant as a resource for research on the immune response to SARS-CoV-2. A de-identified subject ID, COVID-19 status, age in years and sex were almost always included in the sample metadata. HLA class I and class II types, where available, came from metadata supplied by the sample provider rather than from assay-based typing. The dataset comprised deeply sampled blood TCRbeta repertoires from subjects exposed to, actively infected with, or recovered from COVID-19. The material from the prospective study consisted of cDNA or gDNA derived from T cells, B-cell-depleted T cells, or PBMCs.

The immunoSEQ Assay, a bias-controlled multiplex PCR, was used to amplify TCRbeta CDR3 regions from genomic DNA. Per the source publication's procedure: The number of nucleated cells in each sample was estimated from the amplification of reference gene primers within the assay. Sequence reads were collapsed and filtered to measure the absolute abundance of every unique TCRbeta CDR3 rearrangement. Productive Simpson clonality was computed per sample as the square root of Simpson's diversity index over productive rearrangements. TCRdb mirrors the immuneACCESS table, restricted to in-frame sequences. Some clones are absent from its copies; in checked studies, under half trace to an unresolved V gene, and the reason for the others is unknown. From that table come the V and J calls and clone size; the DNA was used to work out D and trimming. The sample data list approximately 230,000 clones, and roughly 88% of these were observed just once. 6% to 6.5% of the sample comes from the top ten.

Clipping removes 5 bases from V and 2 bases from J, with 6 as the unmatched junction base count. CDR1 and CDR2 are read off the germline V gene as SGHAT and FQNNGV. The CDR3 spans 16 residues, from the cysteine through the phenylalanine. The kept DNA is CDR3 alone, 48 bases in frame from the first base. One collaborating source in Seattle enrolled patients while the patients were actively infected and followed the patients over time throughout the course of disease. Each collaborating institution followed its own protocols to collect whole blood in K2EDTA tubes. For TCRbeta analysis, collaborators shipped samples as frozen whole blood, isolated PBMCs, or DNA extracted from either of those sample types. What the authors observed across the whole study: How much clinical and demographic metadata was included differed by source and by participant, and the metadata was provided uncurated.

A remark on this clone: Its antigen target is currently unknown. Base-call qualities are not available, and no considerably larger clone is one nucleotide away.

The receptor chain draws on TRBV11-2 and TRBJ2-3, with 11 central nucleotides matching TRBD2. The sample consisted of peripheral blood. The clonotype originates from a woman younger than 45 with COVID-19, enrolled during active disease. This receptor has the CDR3 CASSQRLAGTTDTQYF. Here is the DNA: TGTGCCAGCAGCCAGAGACTAGCGGGGACCACAGATACGCAGTATTTT. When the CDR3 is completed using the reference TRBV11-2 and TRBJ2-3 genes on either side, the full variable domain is EAGVAQSPRYKIIEKRQSVAFWCNPISGHATLYWYQQILGQGPKLLIQFQNNGVVDDSQLPKDRFSAERLKGVDSTLKIQPAKLEDSAVYLCASSQRLAGTTDTQYFGPGTRLTVL.